These 18 T cell receptor beta chains were all obtained from the same sample, sequenced in a study of blood T cell repertoires in COVID-19. Sequenced by immunoSEQ multiplex PCR; TCRdb stores in-frame clones only, minus some. The data contain about 260,000 clones, about nine tenths of them singletons. The source material was PBMCs or T cells enriched from blood (not recorded which). The receptors were gathered from a woman in her fifties or sixties who had recovered from COVID-19.

This chain connects TRBV28 to TRBJ2-5; perhaps TRBD2 as D (6 bases). The CDR3 sequence is 13 residues long. Between the trimmed V and J ends, which lost 8 bases and 5 bases, there was a span of 15 bases. Germline loops: CDR1 MDHEN, CDR2 SYDVKM. DNA of the CDR3: TGTGCCAGCCAGGCGGGAAGTTGGGAGACCCAGTACTTC. Protein sequence: CASQAGSWETQYF.

V usage is TRBV4-1 and J usage is TRBJ2-3, with 8 bases lining up with TRBD2. Germline CDR1 and CDR2: MGHRA and YSYEKL. The CDR3 length is 18 residues. Trimming cost V 5 bases and J 0 bases; bases outside gene matches: 13. CDR3 region: CASSSRSSGYTSTDTQYF. The DNA for the CDR3 is TGCGCCAGCAGCTCGCGATCTAGCGGGTATACTAGCACAGATACGCAGTATTTT.

The gene calls are TRBV6-5 and TRBJ1-1; no clear D. Trimming left V 6 bases short and J 11 bases short, with 10 bases between. The CDR3 runs 10 residues. The germline gives CDR1 MNHEY, CDR2 SVGAGI. CDR3 DNA: TGTGCCAGCAGGACGGGTAACGCTTTCTTT. As protein: CASRTGNAFF.

The rearrangement uses TRBV29-1 and TRBJ2-1; 8 nucleotides match TRBD1. The CDR3 has 16 residues. Per the germline V gene, CDR1 is SQVTM and CDR2 is ANQGSEA. V lost 7 bases to trimming and J lost 4 bases; unmatched junction nucleotides: 15. CDR3 residues: CSAAPNRGQVYNEQFF. The DNA for the CDR3 is TGCAGCGCCGCTCCTAATAGGGGACAGGTGTACAATGAGCAGTTCTTC.

The chain employs TRBV28 and TRBJ1-1; the D gene is possibly TRBD1 (5 bases). Looked up from germline, CDR1 is MDHEN and CDR2 is SYDVKM. This CDR3 region has 16 residues. V was cut by 0 bases and J by 1 base, with 12 bases left in between. CDR3 nucleotides: TGTGCCAGCAGTTTATGGGGGGGGGTCAGGAACACTGAAGCTTTCTTT. Encoded protein: CASSLWGGVRNTEAFF. The variable domain in full, completed from reference TRBV28 and TRBJ1-1, reads DVKVTQSSRYLVKRTGEKVFLECVQDMDHENMFWYRQDPGLGLRLIYFSYDVKMKEKGDIPEGYSVSREKKERFSLILESASTNQTSMYLCASSLWGGVRNTEAFFGQGTRLTVV.

This clone was seen once. The chain recombines TRBV5-4 with TRBJ1-2; 12 bases agree with TRBD1. This CDR3 region has 17 residues. Germline-derived CDR1 and CDR2 are SGHNT and YYREEE (reference sequence). The V and J ends lost 3 bases and 3 bases, in that order; junction bases with no gene match: 9. CDR3 nucleotides: TGTGCCAGCAGCTCGGGACAGGGGGCTTCGATGGACTATGGCTACACCTTC. This translates into CASSSGQGASMDYGYTF.

The chain joins TRBV29-1 to TRBJ2-5; 7 bases are a match to TRBD1. The CDR3 covers 12 residues. V trimming: 6 bases; J trimming: 5 bases; junction bases outside the gene matches: 6. Germline-derived CDR1 and CDR2 are SQVTM and ANQGSEA. CDR3 protein: CSVRQGHETQYF. CDR3 nucleotides: TGCAGCGTAAGACAGGGACACGAGACCCAGTACTTC.

CDR3 sequence reads: CASSFGLGTGVYEQYF. The CDR3 nucleotides are TGTGCCAGCAGTTTTGGATTAGGGACAGGGGTCTACGAGCAGTACTTC. V gene TRBV28 combines with J gene TRBJ2-7; 10 bases agree with TRBD1. Per germline, CDR1 MDHEN and CDR2 SYDVKM. Losses at the gene ends were 3 bases for V and 3 bases for J; bases not matched to a gene: 8. This CDR3 is built from 16 residues.

This clone has only one observation. The V call is TRBV6-5, the J call TRBJ2-7; 10 bases are shared with TRBD1. The J segment lost 2 bases and the V segment lost 4 bases, leaving 5 bases of the junction unmatched. This CDR3 is 15 amino acids long. Per germline, CDR1 MNHEY and CDR2 SVGAGI. CDR3 amino acids: CASSSPGQGTYEQYF. The CDR3 DNA follows: TGTGCCAGCAGTTCCCCGGGACAGGGGACCTACGAGCAGTACTTC.

This sequence joins TRBV6-5 and TRBJ2-7; TRBD2 is a possible D gene (5 bases). Germline lookup yields CDR1 MNHEY and CDR2 SVGAGI. The V end lost 6 bases, the J end lost 6 bases, and 12 bases lay between the germline ends. CDR3 length: 12 residues. DNA of the CDR3: TGTGCCAGCAGATCGAGGGTCGGCGAGCAGTACTTC. This encodes CASRSRVGEQYF.

The chain is built from TRBV12-5 and TRBJ1-1; D is unresolved. CDR3 size: 15 residues. Germline lookup yields CDR1 LGHNT and CDR2 FRNRAP. Deletions cut 6 bases from V and 4 bases from J, with 18 bases between. This chain's CDR3 is CASGPSSGAVTEAFF. CDR3 DNA sequence: TGTGCTAGTGGACCCTCCTCGGGTGCGGTCACTGAAGCTTTCTTT.

The V gene is TRBV27, the J gene TRBJ2-7; 8 bases align to TRBD2. Germline assignment: CDR1 MNHEY and CDR2 SMNVEV (reference sequence). The J segment lost 0 bases and the V segment lost 6 bases, leaving 7 bases of the junction unmatched. This CDR3 region has 15 residues. The CDR3 DNA reads as TGTGCCAGCAGATACACTAGCGGACTCTCCTACGAGCAGTACTTC. This sequence encodes CASRYTSGLSYEQYF.

This clone has just one count. The gene calls are TRBV20-1 and TRBJ2-7, with 10 bases identical to TRBD2. CDR1 is DFQATT, CDR2 SNEGSKA, per germline (reference sequence). This CDR3 has 15 residues. Trimming at V came to 6 bases and at J to 0 bases, leaving 8 bases not matched to a gene. This CDR3 is CSASLASGSSYEQYF. The CDR3 region has the DNA TGCAGTGCAAGTCTTGCTAGCGGGAGCTCCTACGAGCAGTACTTC.

This clone came up once. This chain connects TRBV2 to TRBJ2-5, with a tentative D call TRBD1 (6 bases). V was shortened by 3 bases and J by 5 bases, with 10 bases between the two germline ends. The CDR3 is 13 residues long. Looked up from germline, CDR1 is SNHLY and CDR2 is FYNNEI. CDR3 in DNA: TGTGCCAGCAGTGACAGGGGTCGGGAGACCCAGTACTTC. Protein product: CASSDRGRETQYF.

The chain employs TRBV24-1 and TRBJ2-3, with D possibly TRBD1 on 5 matching bases. CDR1 is KGHDR, CDR2 SFDVKD, per germline. The CDR3 length is 13 residues. V was clipped by 6 bases and J by 4 bases, with 10 bases between them. The CDR3 spells CATSLQGADTQYF. In nucleotides, the CDR3 is TGTGCCACCAGTCTCCAGGGCGCAGATACGCAGTATTTT.

The rearrangement links TRBV5-4 to TRBJ1-2; D possibly corresponds to TRBD1 (5 bases). CDR1 and CDR2 (germline): SGHNT, YYREEE (reference sequence). V shed 2 bases and J shed 4 bases, with 9 bases lying between them. The CDR3 has 13 residues. The CDR3 DNA reads as TGTGCCAGCAGCTTCGGGGGTGGCTATGGCTACACCTTC. The encoded protein is CASSFGGGYGYTF.

V gene TRBV4-1 combines with J gene TRBJ2-1; D call uncertain. The CDR3 has 16 residues. V lost 0 bases, J lost 2 bases, and 11 bases lay in between. In germline, CDR1 is MGHRA, CDR2 YSYEKL. This CDR3 is CASSQDLSSPYNEQFF. For the CDR3, the DNA is TGCGCCAGCAGCCAAGATCTCTCGTCTCCCTACAATGAGCAGTTCTTC.

The chain combines TRBV6-2 or TRBV6-3 with TRBJ1-5, with D maybe TRBD1 (5 bases). The CDR3 contains 15 residues. The V and J ends lost 6 bases and 5 bases respectively, with 17 bases between them. Germline V lookup: CDR1 MNHEY, CDR2 SVGEGT. CDR3 DNA sequence: TGTGCCAGCAGCCAAGGGACGGGACTACATCAGCCCCAGCATTTT. Translated, it gives CASSQGTGLHQPQHF.